These 32 T cell receptor beta chains came from one sample sequenced in a study of cytomegalovirus exposure and HLA in healthy donors. Generated by immunoSEQ multiplex PCR, the TCRdb table keeps only in-frame clones and is missing some. The data contain over 150,000 clones, around 83% of them singletons. The source material was PBMCs. These receptors all stem from a human donor in good health.

In its sample, this clone was seen once. J is TRBJ1-5 and V is TRBV27; possible D gene TRBD1, 5 bases. The germline gives CDR1 MNHEY, CDR2 SMNVEV (reference sequence). The V end was cut by 5 bases, the J end by 0 bases, with 11 bases between. This CDR3 contains 15 residues. The CDR3 here is CASSTKTDSNQPQHF. The CDR3 DNA is TGTGCCAGCAGTACGAAGACAGATAGCAATCAGCCCCAGCATTTT.

This clone was counted a single time. The CDR3 sequence: CSVEEGRDRGLYGYTF. CDR3 in DNA: TGCAGCGTTGAAGAGGGCCGGGACAGGGGGCTGTATGGCTACACCTTC. V gene TRBV29-1 combines with J gene TRBJ1-2; 12 bases map to TRBD1. The ends lost 0 bases at V and 5 bases at J; junction bases unmatched: 7. Germline V gene sequence: CDR1 SQVTM, CDR2 ANQGSEA. The CDR3 loop spans 16 amino acids.

The rearrangement uses TRBV6-1 and TRBJ1-1, with 7 nucleotides matching TRBD1. Germline V CDR1 and CDR2: MNHNS, SASEGT. The V gene end was trimmed by 2 bases and the J gene end by 8 bases; junction bases not matched to a gene: 14. The CDR3 is made up of 16 amino acids. CDR3 DNA sequence: TGTGCCAGCAGTGAATCGTGGGGCGACAGGGAGAGGGAAGCTTTCTTT. This sequence encodes CASSESWGDREREAFF.

The chain combines TRBV11-2 with TRBJ2-3; D is uncertain. Per germline, CDR1 SGHAT and CDR2 FQNNGV. V dropped 4 bases and J dropped 2 bases, with 4 bases sitting between them. The CDR3 runs to 12 residues. The CDR3 DNA sequence: TGTGCCAGCAGCTACATCACAGATACGCAGTATTTT. Protein sequence: CASSYITDTQYF.

This clone was counted once. The rearrangement uses TRBV5-4 and TRBJ2-7; possible D gene TRBD2, 6 bases. The CDR3 is 16 amino acids. CDR1 SGHNT and CDR2 YYREEE come from the germline V gene (reference sequence). V lost 3 bases to trimming and J lost 1 base, with 17 bases between them. This CDR3 is CASSSGRDSPSYEQYF. DNA of the CDR3: TGTGCCAGCAGCTCTGGTAGGGACTCGCCGTCCTACGAGCAGTACTTC.

In this sample, this clone turned up a few times. V and J are TRBV2 and TRBJ1-1; no definite D call. The CDR3 length is 12 residues. V was pared by 5 bases and J by 3 bases, with 7 bases between. Germline V CDR1 and CDR2: SNHLY, FYNNEI. CDR3 amino acids: CASSSAYTEAFF. The CDR3 DNA follows: TGTGCCAGCAGTTCTGCGTACACTGAAGCTTTCTTT.

The rearrangement links TRBV15 to TRBJ2-7; 9 nucleotides align to TRBD1. Losses at the gene ends were 2 bases for V and 6 bases for J; bases not matched to a gene: 8. The germline gives CDR1 LNHNV, CDR2 YYDKDF (reference sequence). The CDR3 length is 15 residues. The CDR3 region is CATSRSGQGISEQYF. DNA for the CDR3: TGTGCCACCAGCAGATCAGGACAGGGGATAAGCGAGCAGTACTTC.

This clone was seen a handful of times. The chain recombines TRBV18 with TRBJ2-7; TRBD2 agrees at 9 bases. V lost 4 bases, J lost 3 bases, and 1 base stayed unmatched. CDR3 size: 13 residues. CDR1 and CDR2 (germline): KGHSH, LQKENI. The CDR3 is CASSLAGDYEQYF. CDR3 nucleotides: TGTGCCAGCTCACTAGCGGGAGACTACGAGCAGTACTTC.

CDR3 DNA: TGTGCCAGCAGCTTTAGAGGACTAGCGGGCCTCTCTGGGGCCAACGTCCTGACTTTC. As protein: CASSFRGLAGLSGANVLTF. This chain connects TRBV5-4 to TRBJ2-6; 11 bases fit TRBD2. Trimming at V came to 2 bases and at J to 0 bases, leaving 7 bases not matched to a gene. The CDR3 has 19 residues. The germline CDR1 and CDR2 sequences are SGHNT and YYREEE (reference sequence).

V is TRBV13 and J is TRBJ2-1; 9 nucleotides agree with TRBD2. The CDR3 is 15 residues long. Germline-derived CDR1 and CDR2 are PRHDT and FYEKMQ (reference sequence). J was trimmed by 9 bases and V by 5 bases; bases with no gene match: 11. DNA of the CDR3: TGTGCCAGCAGCCACGGGACTAGCTCTCTCGGTGAGCAGTTCTTC. Translating it yields CASSHGTSSLGEQFF.

This clone was seen only a few times. The chain recombines TRBV10-1 with TRBJ1-2; TRBD1 is a possible D gene (5 bases). Trimming pared 0 bases from V and 4 bases from J, leaving 15 bases between. This CDR3 spans 16 amino acids. Germline V CDR1 and CDR2: WNHNN, SYGVQD (reference sequence). The CDR3 is CASSESKRQGTYGYTF. The CDR3, as DNA: TGCGCCAGCAGTGAGTCGAAGCGCCAGGGTACCTATGGCTACACCTTC.

V usage is TRBV7-9 and J usage is TRBJ1-5, with TRBD1 identical over 9 bases. With V trimmed by 5 bases and J by 12 bases, 8 bases remained unmatched. Germline values: CDR1 SEHNR, CDR2 FQNEAQ (reference sequence). This CDR3 has 13 amino acids. The CDR3 coding sequence is TGTGCCAGCAGCACCTCGGGGGACAGGGTCCAGCATTTT. Translating gives CASSTSGDRVQHF.

The V gene is TRBV2, the J gene TRBJ2-6; D call uncertain. The CDR3 consists of 17 residues. CDR1 and CDR2 (germline): SNHLY, FYNNEI. V was shortened by 5 bases and J by 3 bases, with 17 bases between the two germline ends. The CDR3 reads CASSREAPSIGANVLTF. CDR3 DNA: TGTGCCAGCAGTCGTGAAGCTCCGTCGATTGGGGCCAACGTCCTGACTTTC.

The chain links TRBV5-4 to TRBJ1-1, with D tentatively TRBD1 (5 bases). The CDR3 extends over 17 amino acids. Per germline, CDR1 SGHNT and CDR2 YYREEE (reference sequence). V lost 0 bases, J lost 6 bases, and 21 bases lay in between. Here the CDR3 DNA reads TGTGCCAGCAGCTTGGTGGGAGCGGGATGGACAAACCCTGAAGCTTTCTTT. Protein product: CASSLVGAGWTNPEAFF.

The genes are TRBV6-4 and TRBJ2-3; 8 bases are shared with TRBD2. The CDR3 loop spans 15 amino acids. The germline V gene has CDR1 MRHNA and CDR2 SNTAGT. Germline trimming cut 5 bases from V and 0 bases from J; bases unmatched to any gene: 4. CDR3 amino acids: CASSNGLASTDTQYF. CDR3 coding DNA: TGTGCCAGCAGTAACGGACTAGCTAGCACAGATACGCAGTATTTT.

The chain links TRBV28 to TRBJ2-3; tentatively, D is TRBD2 (6 bases). Trimming took 6 bases from V and 2 from J, leaving 21 bases between them. This CDR3 is built from 17 residues. CDR1 and CDR2 from the germline V gene are MDHEN and SYDVKM. CDR3 DNA sequence: TGTGCCAGCAGCCATACCCCCGGGGGAGGTTCCACAGATACGCAGTATTTT. The encoded protein is CASSHTPGGGSTDTQYF.

V and J are TRBV28 and TRBJ2-7; 7 positions agree with TRBD1. V lost 5 bases and J lost 4; bases outside the gene matches: 11. Germline V CDR1 and CDR2: MDHEN, SYDVKM. This CDR3 contains 15 residues. In DNA, the CDR3 is TGTGCCAGCAGTACGCTCGACAGGGCGCAATACGAGCAGTACTTC. Its protein is CASSTLDRAQYEQYF.

This clone came up a few times. The genes are TRBV18 and TRBJ1-1; TRBD1 matches at 8 bases. Germline trimming cut 6 bases from V and 1 base from J; bases unmatched to any gene: 4. Germline V lookup: CDR1 KGHSH, CDR2 LQKENI. The CDR3 sequence is 14 residues long. The CDR3 region is CASSPGQENTEAFF. For the CDR3, the DNA is TGTGCCAGCTCGCCGGGACAGGAGAACACTGAAGCTTTCTTT.

The chain uses TRBV7-2 and TRBJ1-3, with no clear D. The CDR3 totals 15 residues. V lost 5 bases to trimming and J lost 2 bases, with 13 bases between them. CDR1 is SGHTA and CDR2 is FQGNSA in the germline V gene. CDR3 protein: CASSPRGPTGNTIYF. Here the CDR3 DNA reads TGTGCCAGCAGCCCCCGCGGGCCGACTGGAAACACCATATATTTT.

The chain recombines TRBV11-2 with TRBJ1-5; D is unclear. The V end lost 3 bases, the J end lost 2 bases, and 11 bases lay between the germline ends. CDR1 and CDR2 from the germline V gene are SGHAT and FQNNGV. This CDR3 contains 15 residues. The CDR3 loop is CASSFTDRGNQPQHF. In DNA, the CDR3 is TGTGCCAGCAGCTTTACAGATCGAGGCAATCAGCCCCAGCATTTT.

This chain links TRBV5-1 with TRBJ2-1; 12 bases match TRBD1. Per germline, CDR1 SGHRS and CDR2 YFSETQ. The CDR3 is 16 amino acids. V gave up 3 bases and J gave up 6 bases; unmatched junction bases: 7. The CDR3 sequence is CASSSPGQGAFNEQFF. The DNA of the CDR3 is TGCGCCAGCAGCTCGCCGGGACAGGGGGCATTCAATGAGCAGTTCTTC.

The V call is TRBV27, the J call TRBJ2-5; 11 bases are shared with TRBD2. CDR3 length: 17 amino acids. CDR1 is MNHEY and CDR2 is SMNVEV in the germline V gene (reference sequence). The V and J ends lost 0 bases and 4 bases, in that order; junction bases with no gene match: 7. The CDR3 coding sequence is TGTGCCAGCAGTTTATCGAGGCTAGCGGGAGGAGGAGAGACCCAGTACTTC. Translation gives CASSLSRLAGGGETQYF.

This chain uses TRBV5-3 with TRBJ2-3; D uncertain. TRBV5-3 is designated an ORF whose function remains uncertain. Trimming stripped 0 bases from V and 0 bases from J, with 14 bases between. The CDR3 spans 17 residues. CDR3 DNA sequence: TGTGCCAGAAGCTTGGGCCCCAATGATCTAAGCACAGATACGCAGTATTTT. It specifies CARSLGPNDLSTDTQYF.

This chain joins TRBV5-1 and TRBJ2-7; 7 bases match TRBD1. With 4 bases clipped from V and 0 bases from J, the junction kept 7 bases outside the gene matches. The CDR3 contains 15 residues. Germline V gives CDR1 SGHRS, CDR2 YFSETQ. Written as DNA, the CDR3 is TGCGCCAGCAGCGTGGGACAGACCATCTCCTACGAGCAGTACTTC. As protein: CASSVGQTISYEQYF.

V usage is TRBV30 and J usage is TRBJ2-7, with TRBD2 as a possible D gene (5 bases). CDR3 length equals 16 residues. Germline V gene lookup returns CDR1 GTSNPN and CDR2 SVGIG (reference sequence). Trimming took 1 base from V and 0 from J, leaving 16 bases between them. This CDR3 is CAWSGHAGMNSYEQYF. CDR3 coding DNA: TGTGCCTGGAGTGGACATGCCGGGATGAACTCCTACGAGCAGTACTTC.

The rearrangement joins TRBV27 to TRBJ2-1; D uncertain. CDR1 and CDR2 from the germline V gene are MNHEY and SMNVEV (reference sequence). Deletions cut 3 bases from V and 10 bases from J, with 16 bases between. The CDR3 contains 14 residues. This CDR3 is CASSFGQALVEQFF. In DNA form, the CDR3 reads TGTGCCAGCAGTTTTGGGCAGGCGTTGGTCGAGCAGTTCTTC.

The genes are TRBV19 and TRBJ1-2; D is possibly TRBD1 (5 bases). V was pared by 6 bases and J by 4 bases, with 12 bases between. Germline V gene data show CDR1 as LNHDA and CDR2 as SQIVND (reference sequence). This CDR3 is 13 amino acids long. The CDR3 bases are TGTGCCAGTAGCCCCCTCGACAGCTATGGCTACACCTTC. Translated: CASSPLDSYGYTF.

V usage is TRBV2 and J usage is TRBJ1-2, with D unresolved. Between the trimmed V and J ends, which lost 6 bases and 2 bases, there was a span of 4 bases. The CDR3 extends over 11 amino acids. From germline, CDR1 is SNHLY and CDR2 FYNNEI. The DNA of the CDR3 is TGTGCCAGCAGACAGAACTATGGCTACACCTTC. Its translation is CASRQNYGYTF.

This clone was picked up one time. The rearrangement joins TRBV19 to TRBJ1-2; perhaps TRBD1 as D (5 bases). V was clipped by 6 bases and J by 4 bases, with 18 bases between them. CDR1 is LNHDA, CDR2 SQIVND, per germline (reference sequence). This CDR3 comprises 15 residues. The CDR3 nucleotides read TGTGCCAGTAGCCATACAGGCCTGCAGGCCTATGGCTACACCTTC. This encodes CASSHTGLQAYGYTF.

This chain links TRBV29-1 with TRBJ2-3, with 7 bases aligning to TRBD2. The CDR3 runs to 12 residues. Trimming at V came to 8 bases and at J to 2 bases, leaving 4 bases not matched to a gene. Germline V gene data show CDR1 as SQVTM and CDR2 as ANQGSEA. The CDR3 is CSLAEHTDTQYF. CDR3 coding DNA: TGCAGCCTAGCGGAGCACACAGATACGCAGTATTTT.

The J gene is TRBJ1-4, the V gene TRBV7-6; no clear D gene. The CDR3 is made up of 14 amino acids. Germline CDR1 is SGHVS and CDR2 is FNYEAQ. The V and J ends lost 5 bases and 3 bases respectively, with 10 bases between them. The CDR3 coding sequence is TGTGCCAGCAGCCCCCAGAGGGCTAATGAAAAACTGTTTTTT. Protein product: CASSPQRANEKLFF.

V and J are TRBV27 and TRBJ2-1; no definite D call. Germline values: CDR1 MNHEY, CDR2 SMNVEV (reference sequence). Trimming shortened V by 2 bases and J by 3 bases, and 5 bases separated the two germline ends. This CDR3 region has 13 residues. CDR3 sequence: CASSLEVYNEQFF. The CDR3 nucleotides read TGTGCCAGCAGTTTAGAGGTCTACAATGAGCAGTTCTTC.